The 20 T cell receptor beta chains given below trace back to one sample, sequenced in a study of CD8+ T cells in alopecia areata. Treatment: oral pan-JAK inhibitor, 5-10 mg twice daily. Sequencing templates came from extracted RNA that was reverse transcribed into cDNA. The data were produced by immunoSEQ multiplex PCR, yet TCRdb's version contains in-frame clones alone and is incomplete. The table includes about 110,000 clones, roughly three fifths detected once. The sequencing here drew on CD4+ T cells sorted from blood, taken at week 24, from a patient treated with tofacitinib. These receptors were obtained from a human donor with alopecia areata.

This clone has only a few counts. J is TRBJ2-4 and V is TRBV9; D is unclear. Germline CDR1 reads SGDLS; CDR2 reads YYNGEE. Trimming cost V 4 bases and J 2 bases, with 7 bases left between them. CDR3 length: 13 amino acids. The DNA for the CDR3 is TGTGCCAGCAGCCCCACGACCAAAAACATTCAGTACTTC. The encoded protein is CASSPTTKNIQYF.

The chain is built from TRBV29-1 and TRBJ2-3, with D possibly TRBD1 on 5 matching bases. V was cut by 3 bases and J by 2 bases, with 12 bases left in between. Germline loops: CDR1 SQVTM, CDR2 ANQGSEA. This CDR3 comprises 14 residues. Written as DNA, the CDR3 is TGCAGCGTTGATCAGGGATCCAACACAGATACGCAGTATTTT. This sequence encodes CSVDQGSNTDTQYF.

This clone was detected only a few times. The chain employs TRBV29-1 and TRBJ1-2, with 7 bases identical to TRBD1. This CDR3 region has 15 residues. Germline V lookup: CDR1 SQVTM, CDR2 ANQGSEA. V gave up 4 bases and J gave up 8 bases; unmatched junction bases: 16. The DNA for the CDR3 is TGCAGCGTTGGGCGACCTCGGGGAGGGACAGACGGCTACACCTTC. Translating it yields CSVGRPRGGTDGYTF.

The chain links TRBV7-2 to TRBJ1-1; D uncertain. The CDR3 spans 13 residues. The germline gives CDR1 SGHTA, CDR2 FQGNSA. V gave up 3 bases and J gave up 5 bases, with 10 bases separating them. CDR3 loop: CASSLFPRTEAFF. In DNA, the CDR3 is TGTGCCAGCAGCTTGTTCCCACGGACTGAAGCTTTCTTT.

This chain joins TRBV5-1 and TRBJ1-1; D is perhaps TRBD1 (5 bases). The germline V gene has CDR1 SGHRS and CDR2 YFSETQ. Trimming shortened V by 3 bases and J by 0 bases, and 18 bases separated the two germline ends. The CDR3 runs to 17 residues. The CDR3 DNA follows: TGCGCCAGCAGCTGGGGGACCGGCCTAGGCATGAACACTGAAGCTTTCTTT. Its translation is CASSWGTGLGMNTEAFF.

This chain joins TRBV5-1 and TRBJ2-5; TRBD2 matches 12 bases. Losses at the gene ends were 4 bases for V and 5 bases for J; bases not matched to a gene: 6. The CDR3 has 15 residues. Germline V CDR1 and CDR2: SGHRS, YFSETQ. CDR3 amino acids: CASSPGLAGRETQYF. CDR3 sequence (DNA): TGCGCCAGCAGCCCTGGACTAGCGGGGAGGGAGACCCAGTACTTC.

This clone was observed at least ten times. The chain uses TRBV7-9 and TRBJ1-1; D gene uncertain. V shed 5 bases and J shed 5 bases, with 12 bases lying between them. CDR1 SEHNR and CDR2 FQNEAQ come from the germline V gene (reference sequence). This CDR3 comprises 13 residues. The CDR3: CASSPRRGTEAFF. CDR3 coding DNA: TGTGCCAGCAGCCCCCGTAGAGGGACTGAAGCTTTCTTT. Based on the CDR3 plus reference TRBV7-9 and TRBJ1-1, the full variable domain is DTGVSQNPRHKITKRGQNVTFRCDPISEHNRLYWYRQTLGQGPEFLTYFQNEAQLEKSRLLSDRFSAERPKGSFSTLEIQRTEQGDSAMYLCASSPRRGTEAFFGQGTRLTVV.

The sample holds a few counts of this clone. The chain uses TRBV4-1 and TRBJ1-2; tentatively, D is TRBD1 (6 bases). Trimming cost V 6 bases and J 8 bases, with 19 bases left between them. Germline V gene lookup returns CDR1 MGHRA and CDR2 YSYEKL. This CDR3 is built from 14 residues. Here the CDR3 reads CASRGHRDHRGYTF. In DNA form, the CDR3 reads TGCGCCAGCAGGGGCCACAGGGATCATCGGGGCTACACCTTC.

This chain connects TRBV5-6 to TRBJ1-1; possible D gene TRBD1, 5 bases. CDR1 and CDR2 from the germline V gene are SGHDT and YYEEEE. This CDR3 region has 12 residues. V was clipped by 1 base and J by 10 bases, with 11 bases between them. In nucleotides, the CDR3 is TGTGCCAGCAGCTTGTCCGGGGGTCCAGCTTTCTTT. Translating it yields CASSLSGGPAFF.

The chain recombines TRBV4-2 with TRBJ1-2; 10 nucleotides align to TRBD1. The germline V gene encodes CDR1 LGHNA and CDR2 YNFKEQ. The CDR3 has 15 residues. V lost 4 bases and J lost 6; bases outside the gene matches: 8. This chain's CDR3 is CASSRPGQGFDGYTF. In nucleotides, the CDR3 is TGTGCCAGCAGCCGACCGGGACAGGGGTTCGATGGCTACACCTTC.

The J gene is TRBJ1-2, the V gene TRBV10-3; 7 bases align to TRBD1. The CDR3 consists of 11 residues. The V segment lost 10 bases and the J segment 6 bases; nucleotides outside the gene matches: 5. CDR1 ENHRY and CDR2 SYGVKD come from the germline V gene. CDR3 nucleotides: TGTGCCACCGGGACAGTTCATGGCTACACCTTC. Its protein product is CATGTVHGYTF.

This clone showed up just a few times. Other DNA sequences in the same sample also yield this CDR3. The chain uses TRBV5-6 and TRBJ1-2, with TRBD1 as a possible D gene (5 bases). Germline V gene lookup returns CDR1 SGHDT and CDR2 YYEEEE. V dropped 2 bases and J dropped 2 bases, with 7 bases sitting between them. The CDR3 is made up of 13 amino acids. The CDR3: CASSFPGNYGYTF. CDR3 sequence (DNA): TGTGCCAGCAGCTTTCCAGGGAACTATGGCTACACCTTC.

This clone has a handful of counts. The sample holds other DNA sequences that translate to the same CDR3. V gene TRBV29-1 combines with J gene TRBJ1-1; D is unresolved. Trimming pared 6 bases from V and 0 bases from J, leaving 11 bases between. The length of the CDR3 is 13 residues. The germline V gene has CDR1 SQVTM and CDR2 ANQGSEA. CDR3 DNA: TGCAGCGTGGCCGGTCGCATGAACACTGAAGCTTTCTTT. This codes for CSVAGRMNTEAFF.

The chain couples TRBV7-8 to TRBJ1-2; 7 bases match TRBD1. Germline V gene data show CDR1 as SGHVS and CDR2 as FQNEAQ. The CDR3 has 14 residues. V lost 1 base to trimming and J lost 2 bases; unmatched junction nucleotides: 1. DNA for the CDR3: TGTGCCAGCAGCTTAGGGGGACAGAACTATGGCTACACCTTC. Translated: CASSLGGQNYGYTF.

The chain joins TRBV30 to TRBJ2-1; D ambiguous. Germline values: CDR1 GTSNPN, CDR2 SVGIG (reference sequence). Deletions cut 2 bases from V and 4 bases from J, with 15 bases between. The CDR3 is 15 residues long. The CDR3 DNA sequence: TGTGCCTGGAGTCGGGCGGATTCATTATACAATGAGCAGTTCTTC. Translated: CAWSRADSLYNEQFF.

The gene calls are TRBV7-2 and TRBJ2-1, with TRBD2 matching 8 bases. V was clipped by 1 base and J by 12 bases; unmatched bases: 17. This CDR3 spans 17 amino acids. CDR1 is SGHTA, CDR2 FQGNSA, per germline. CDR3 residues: CASSLDRGAGGLAGQFF. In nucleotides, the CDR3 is TGTGCCAGCAGCTTAGATAGGGGCGCCGGTGGACTAGCCGGGCAGTTCTTC.

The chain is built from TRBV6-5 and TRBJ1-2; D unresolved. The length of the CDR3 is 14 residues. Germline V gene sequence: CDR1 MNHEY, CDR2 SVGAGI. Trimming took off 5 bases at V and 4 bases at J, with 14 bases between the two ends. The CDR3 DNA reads TGTGCCAGCAGTCGCAAGACGGCCAGCTATGGCTACACCTTC. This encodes CASSRKTASYGYTF.

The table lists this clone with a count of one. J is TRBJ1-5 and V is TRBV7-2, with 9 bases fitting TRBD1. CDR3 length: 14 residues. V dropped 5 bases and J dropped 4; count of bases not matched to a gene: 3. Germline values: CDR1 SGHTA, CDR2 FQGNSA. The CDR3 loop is CASSMGQGNQPQHF. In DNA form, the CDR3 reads TGTGCCAGCAGCATGGGACAGGGAAATCAGCCCCAGCATTTT.

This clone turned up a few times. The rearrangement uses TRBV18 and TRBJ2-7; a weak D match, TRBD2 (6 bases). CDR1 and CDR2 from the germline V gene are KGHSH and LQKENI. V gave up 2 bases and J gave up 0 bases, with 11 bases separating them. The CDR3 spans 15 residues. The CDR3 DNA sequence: TGTGCCAGCTCACCATCCGCGGGGAGCTCCTACGAGCAGTACTTC. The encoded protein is CASSPSAGSSYEQYF.

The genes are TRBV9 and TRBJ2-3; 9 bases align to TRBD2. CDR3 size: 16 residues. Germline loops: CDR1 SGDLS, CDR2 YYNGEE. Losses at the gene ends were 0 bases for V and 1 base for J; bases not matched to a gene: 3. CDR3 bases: TGTGCCAGCAGCGTAGGGGCGGGGGGGCGCACAGATACGCAGTATTTT. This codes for CASSVGAGGRTDTQYF.